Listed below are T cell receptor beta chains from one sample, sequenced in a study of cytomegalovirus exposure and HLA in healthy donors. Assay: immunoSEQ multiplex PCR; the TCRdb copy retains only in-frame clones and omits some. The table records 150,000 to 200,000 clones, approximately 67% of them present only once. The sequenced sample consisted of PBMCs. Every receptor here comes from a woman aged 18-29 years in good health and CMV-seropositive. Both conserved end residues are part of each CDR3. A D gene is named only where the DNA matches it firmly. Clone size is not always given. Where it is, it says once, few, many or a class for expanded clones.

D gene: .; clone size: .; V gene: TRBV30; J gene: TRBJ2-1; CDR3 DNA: TGTGCCTGGGAGGGGAGGAGCTCCTACAATGAGCAGTTCTTC; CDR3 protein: CAWEGRSSYNEQFF
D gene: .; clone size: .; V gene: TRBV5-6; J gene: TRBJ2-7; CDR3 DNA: TGTGCCAGCAGCTTGGGCATGGCAGGTCCTTACGAGCAGTACTTC; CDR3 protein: CASSLGMAGPYEQYF
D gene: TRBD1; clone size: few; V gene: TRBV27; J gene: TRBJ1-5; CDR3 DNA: TGTGCCAGCAGGTTAGCAGGGGGCAATGGCAATCAGCCCCAGCATTTT; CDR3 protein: CASRLAGGNGNQPQHF
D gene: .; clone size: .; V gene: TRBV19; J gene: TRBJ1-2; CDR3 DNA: TGTGCCAGTAGTATATGGAGGGGCAGAGTTAACTATGGCTACACCTTC; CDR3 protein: CASSIWRGRVNYGYTF
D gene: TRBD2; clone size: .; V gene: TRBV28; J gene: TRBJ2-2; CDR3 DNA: TGTGCCAGCAGTCCTAGCGGCCGGGACACCGGGGAGCTGTTTTTT; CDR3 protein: CASSPSGRDTGELFF
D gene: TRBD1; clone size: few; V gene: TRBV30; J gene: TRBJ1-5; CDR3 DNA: TGTGCCTGGAGTCTCGGTAGGGGGCGCCTAGGAAATCAGCCCCAGCATTTT; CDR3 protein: CAWSLGRGRLGNQPQHF
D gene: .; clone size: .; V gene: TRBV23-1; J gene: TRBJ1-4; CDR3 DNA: TGCGCCAGCACATACGAGCATCCTGAAAAACTGTTTTTT; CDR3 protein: CASTYEHPEKLFF
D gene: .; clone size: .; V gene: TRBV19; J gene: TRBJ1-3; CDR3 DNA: TGTGCCAGTAGTCCACAGTACTCTGGAAACACCATATATTTT; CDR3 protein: CASSPQYSGNTIYF
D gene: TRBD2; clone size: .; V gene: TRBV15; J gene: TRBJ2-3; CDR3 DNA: TGTGCCACCAGCAGAGAGGGACTAGCGGCGCCCCTTAGAGGGACGCAGTATTTT; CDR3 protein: CATSREGLAAPLRGTQYF
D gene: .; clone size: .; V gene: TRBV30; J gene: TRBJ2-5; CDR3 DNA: TGTGCCTGGAGTGAAAGTGGGGGCCGACAAGAGACCCAGTACTTC; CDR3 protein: CAWSESGGRQETQYF
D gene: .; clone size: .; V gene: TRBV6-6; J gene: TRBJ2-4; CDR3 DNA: TGTGCCAGCCTACCCCAGGGAAATATTGACATTCAGTACTTC; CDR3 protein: CASLPQGNIDIQYF
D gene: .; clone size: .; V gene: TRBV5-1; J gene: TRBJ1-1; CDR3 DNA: TGCGCCAGCAGCTTGGTGGGCGGGGGGAACACTGAAGCTTTCTTT; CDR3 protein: CASSLVGGGNTEAFF
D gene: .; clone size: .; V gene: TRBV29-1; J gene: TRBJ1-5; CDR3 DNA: TGCAGCGTCGCACAGGGTTCTGAGCAGCCCCAGCATTTT; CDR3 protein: CSVAQGSEQPQHF
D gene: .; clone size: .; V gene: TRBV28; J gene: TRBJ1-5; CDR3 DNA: TGTGCCAGCGTGGTATTCAGAGGTCAGCCCCAGCATTTT; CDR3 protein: CASVVFRGQPQHF
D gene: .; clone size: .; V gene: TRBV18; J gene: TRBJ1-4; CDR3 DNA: TGTGCCAGCTCTACAGGCGCAACTAATGAAAAACTGTTTTTT; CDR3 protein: CASSTGATNEKLFF
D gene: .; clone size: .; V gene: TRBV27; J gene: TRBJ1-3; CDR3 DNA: TGTGCCAGCAGCGACAGGAGCTCTGGAAACACCATATATTTT; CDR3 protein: CASSDRSSGNTIYF
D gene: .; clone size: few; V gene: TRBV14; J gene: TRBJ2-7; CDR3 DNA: TGTGCCAGCAGCCAAGGCCTCCTTAGCTCCTACGAGCAGTACTTC; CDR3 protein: CASSQGLLSSYEQYF
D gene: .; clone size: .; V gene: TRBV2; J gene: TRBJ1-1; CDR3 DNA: TGTGCCAGCAATCTCTTTCGCGACACTGAAGCTTTCTTT; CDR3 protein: CASNLFRDTEAFF
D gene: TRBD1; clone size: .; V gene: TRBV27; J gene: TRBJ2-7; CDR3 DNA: TGTGCCAGCAGAAGACAGGGGGCAGGAGGTTACGAGCAGTACTTC; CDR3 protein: CASRRQGAGGYEQYF
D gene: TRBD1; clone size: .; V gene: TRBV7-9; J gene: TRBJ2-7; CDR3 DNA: TGTGCCAGCAGCCCCTCCGGGACAGCCACCTACGAGCAGTACTTC; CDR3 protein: CASSPSGTATYEQYF
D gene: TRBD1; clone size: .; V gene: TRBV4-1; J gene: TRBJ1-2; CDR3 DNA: TGCGCCAGCAGCCAAGTCCCCGGGACAGCCTATGGCTACACCTTC; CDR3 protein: CASSQVPGTAYGYTF
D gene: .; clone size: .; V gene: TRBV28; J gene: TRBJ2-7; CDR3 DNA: TGTGCCAGCAGTAATTCCAGGGTGGGGCAGTACTTC; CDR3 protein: CASSNSRVGQYF
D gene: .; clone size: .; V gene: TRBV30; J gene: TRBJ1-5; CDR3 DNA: TGTGCCTGGGACAGCCTAACCAATCAGCCCCAGCATTTT; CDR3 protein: CAWDSLTNQPQHF
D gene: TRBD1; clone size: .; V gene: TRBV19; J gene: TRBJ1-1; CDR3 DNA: TGTGCCAGTAGCCCAGGGGGTCACACTGAAGCTTTCTTT; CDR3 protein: CASSPGGHTEAFF
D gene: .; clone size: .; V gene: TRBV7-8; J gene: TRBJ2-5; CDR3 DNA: TGTGCCAGCAGCCACCCCTTCGCGGCAGGGCAGGAGACCCAGTACTTC; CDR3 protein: CASSHPFAAGQETQYF
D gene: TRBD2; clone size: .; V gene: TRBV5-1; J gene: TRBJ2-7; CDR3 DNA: TGCGCCAGCAGCGGGGGGGACCGGGACTATAACAACGAGCAGTACTTC; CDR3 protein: CASSGGDRDYNNEQYF
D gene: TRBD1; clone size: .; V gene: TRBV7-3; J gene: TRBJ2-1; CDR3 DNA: TGTGCCAGCAGCAAATCACAGGGGAAACACAATGAGCAGTTCTTC; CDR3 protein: CASSKSQGKHNEQFF
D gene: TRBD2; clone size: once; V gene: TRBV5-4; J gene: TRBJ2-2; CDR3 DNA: TGTGCCAGCAGCTCCTCCGTAGCGGGAGCCGGGGAGCTGTTTTTT; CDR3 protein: CASSSSVAGAGELFF
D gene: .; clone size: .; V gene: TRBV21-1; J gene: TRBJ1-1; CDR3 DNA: TGTGCCAGCAAGACGCCGGGACTCAAGGCCAACACTGAAGCTTTCTTT; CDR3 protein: CASKTPGLKANTEAFF
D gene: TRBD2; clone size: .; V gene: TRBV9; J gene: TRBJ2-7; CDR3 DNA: TGTGCCAGCAGCGTAGCGTCTAGCGGGGGCTACGAGCAGTACTTC; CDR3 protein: CASSVASSGGYEQYF
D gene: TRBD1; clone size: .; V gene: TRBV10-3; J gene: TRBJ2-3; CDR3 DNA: TGTGCCATCAGTGAGTCATCTCTGCAGGGGGTAAGCACAGATACGCAGTATTTT; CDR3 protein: CAISESSLQGVSTDTQYF
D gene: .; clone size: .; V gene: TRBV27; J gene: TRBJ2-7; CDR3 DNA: TGTGCCAGCAGCGCCCCGGGACTTTCCTACGAGCAGTACTTC; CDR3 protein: CASSAPGLSYEQYF
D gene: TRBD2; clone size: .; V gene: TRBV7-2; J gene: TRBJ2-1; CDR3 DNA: TGTGCCAGCAGCTTAATGTCGGGGGGGCACAATGAGCAGTTCTTC; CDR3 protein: CASSLMSGGHNEQFF
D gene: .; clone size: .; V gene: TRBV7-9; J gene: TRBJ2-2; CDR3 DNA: TGTGCCAGCAGCCGTCGAGATGACACCGGGGAGCTGTTTTTT; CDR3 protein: CASSRRDDTGELFF
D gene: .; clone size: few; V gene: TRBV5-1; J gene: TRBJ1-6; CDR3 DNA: TGCGCCAGCAGCCTAGCTAGGTCCTATAATTCACCCCTCCACTTT; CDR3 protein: CASSLARSYNSPLHF
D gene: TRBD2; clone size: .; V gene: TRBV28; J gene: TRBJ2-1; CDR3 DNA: TGTGCCAGCAGCCCCGGACTAGCGGGAAACAATGAGCAGTTCTTC; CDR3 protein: CASSPGLAGNNEQFF
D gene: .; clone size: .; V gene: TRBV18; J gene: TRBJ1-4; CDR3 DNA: TGTGCCAGCTCACCACAGGAGCATAATGAAAAACTGTTTTTT; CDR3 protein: CASSPQEHNEKLFF
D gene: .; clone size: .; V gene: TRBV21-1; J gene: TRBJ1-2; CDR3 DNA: TGTGCCAGCAGCAAATACATACGGACTTATCAGGGGTTCTATGGCTACACCTTC; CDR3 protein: CASSKYIRTYQGFYGYTF
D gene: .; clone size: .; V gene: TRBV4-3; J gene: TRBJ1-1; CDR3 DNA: TGCGCCAGCAGCCAAGATGGCGCGGCGGGCACTGAAGCTTTCTTT; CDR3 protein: CASSQDGAAGTEAFF
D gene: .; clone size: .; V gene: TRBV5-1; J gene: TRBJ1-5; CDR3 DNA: TGCGCCACCCAAGGGCCCAGGGGATATGTCGGCAATCAGCCCCAGCATTTT; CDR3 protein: CATQGPRGYVGNQPQHF
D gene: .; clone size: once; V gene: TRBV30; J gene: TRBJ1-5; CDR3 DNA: TGTGCCTGTGAAGCGGGGCAGTCCAATCAGCCCCAGCATTTT; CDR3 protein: CACEAGQSNQPQHF
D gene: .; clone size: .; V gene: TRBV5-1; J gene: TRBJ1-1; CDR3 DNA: TGCGCCAGCAGCTCCACGACAGCGACGAACACTGAAGCTTTCTTT; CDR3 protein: CASSSTTATNTEAFF
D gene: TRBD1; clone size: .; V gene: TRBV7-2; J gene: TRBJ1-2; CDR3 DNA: TGTGCCAGCAGCCCTCCGTCGGACAGGGGAGGCGGCTACACCTTC; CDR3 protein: CASSPPSDRGGGYTF